The entry below describes one TCR beta chain. Its antigen is not identified. These data come from a study of T-cell reconstitution after alpha-beta-depleted transplantation in children. The CDR3 has 15 residues. The V segment lost 6 bases and the J segment 8 bases; nucleotides outside the gene matches: 9. Library preparation (for TCRbeta) was performed with unique molecular identifiers. TCRdb processed the PCR reads anew with MiXCR; each CDR3 protein has one entry. The sample lists about 280,000 distinct CDR3 sequences, approximately 10% seen once, with 23% in the top ten. Points from the study as a whole: Some patients' high day-60 TCRbeta diversity was attributed to recipient cells surviving conditioning. Fresh T-cell production supplied most of the T-cell counts and diversity seen one year after transplant. As was reported, about two months after transplant, alpha-beta T cells came from several hundred expanded graft clones.

The sequence came from a male patient aged 2-9 years who had a stem cell transplant for chronic granulomatous disease, so the T cells may come from the graft donor. Sequencing was performed on peripheral blood, taken 180 days after TCRalphabeta/CD19-depleted stem cell transplant. V usage is TRBV12-3 or TRBV12-4 and J usage is TRBJ2-2; 10 positions agree with TRBD1. CDR3 residues: CASSRGQGVSGELFF. The CDR3 DNA follows: TGTGCCAGCAGCCGCGGACAGGGGGTCTCAGGGGAGCTGTTTTTT.